What follows are 18 T cell receptor beta chains derived from one specimen sequenced in a study of blood T cell repertoires in COVID-19 (dated by TCRdb to the early 2020s). Library preparation was by the immunoSEQ multiplex PCR assay. In TCRdb, the immuneACCESS table is reduced to in-frame sequences with V and J assigned. These tables do not hold every clone; where another copy was compared, an unresolved V gene accounts for under half, and the others remain unexplained. The sample table holds more than 55,000 clones, of which 87% were seen once. The top ten constitute under 8% of the sample. The sample taken for sequencing was peripheral blood. These TCRs come from a man aged 60 to 75 with active or convalescent COVID-19.

The rearrangement links TRBV4-1 to TRBJ2-3; 10 nucleotides agree with TRBD1. Germline V gene data show CDR1 as MGHRA and CDR2 as YSYEKL. V dropped 6 bases and J dropped 4; count of bases not matched to a gene: 10. This CDR3 contains 16 residues. The CDR3 DNA follows: TGCGCCAGCAGGCTGGACGGGACAGGGGCGGCAGATACGCAGTATTTT. Translating it yields CASRLDGTGAADTQYF.

V gene TRBV7-9 combines with J gene TRBJ1-6; D call uncertain. The V gene's germline CDR1 is SEHNR and CDR2 FQNEAQ (reference sequence). The CDR3 loop spans 15 amino acids. The ends were cut back, 3 bases at V and 8 bases at J, with 14 bases in the middle. CDR3: CASSLHNSPDSPLHF. In DNA form, the CDR3 reads TGTGCCAGCAGCTTGCATAACAGCCCGGATTCACCCCTCCACTTT.

This clone appeared a single time. The chain combines TRBV5-4 with TRBJ2-5, with D perhaps matching TRBD2 (5 bases). CDR3 length: 13 residues. V lost 3 bases and J lost 3, with 9 bases in between. Germline V gives CDR1 SGHNT, CDR2 YYREEE (reference sequence). Written as DNA, the CDR3 is TGTGCCAGCAGCTGGGAGAGGGAAGAGACCCAGTACTTC. Its translation: CASSWEREETQYF.

The chain recombines TRBV5-6 with TRBJ2-7; 11 nucleotides line up with TRBD1. V lost 6 bases to trimming and J lost 2 bases; unmatched junction nucleotides: 4. Germline CDR1 SGHDT, CDR2 YYEEEE. The CDR3 has 14 residues. CDR3 nucleotides: TGTGCCAGCATCGTGGGACAGGGGGCCTACGAGCAGTACTTC. Translating it yields CASIVGQGAYEQYF.

The chain recombines TRBV7-9 with TRBJ1-5; TRBD1 is a possible D gene (6 bases). CDR3 size: 17 residues. Germline CDR1 reads SEHNR; CDR2 reads FQNEAQ (reference sequence). The V end lost 2 bases, the J end lost 5 bases, and 19 bases lay between the germline ends. The CDR3 nucleotides are TGTGCCAGCAGCTTAACCGGGACACTATATGGCGATCAGCCCCAGCATTTT. This translates into CASSLTGTLYGDQPQHF. Full variable domain (remainder filled in from reference TRBV7-9 and TRBJ1-5): DTGVSQNPRHKITKRGQNVTFRCDPISEHNRLYWYRQTLGQGPEFLTYFQNEAQLEKSRLLSDRFSAERPKGSFSTLEIQRTEQGDSAMYLCASSLTGTLYGDQPQHFGDGTRLSIL.

This clone was seen more than once but under ten times. The genes are TRBV5-5 and TRBJ2-7; 9 positions match TRBD1. Trimming cost V 4 bases and J 4 bases; bases outside gene matches: 9. The germline gives CDR1 SGHKS, CDR2 YYEKEE (reference sequence). The CDR3 sequence is 15 residues long. CDR3: CASSGRTGVNYEQYF. As DNA, the CDR3 is TGTGCCAGCAGCGGTCGGACAGGGGTAAATTACGAGCAGTACTTC.

This chain uses TRBV18 with TRBJ2-1; 10 positions match TRBD2. The germline V gene encodes CDR1 KGHSH and CDR2 LQKENI. With V trimmed by 0 bases and J by 8 bases, 1 base remained unmatched. The CDR3 has 14 amino acids. In DNA, the CDR3 is TGTGCCAGCTCACCACCAAGCGGGAGGGATGAGCAGTTCTTC. Amino acid sequence: CASSPPSGRDEQFF.

This chain links TRBV25-1 with TRBJ2-2; TRBD1 matches 9 bases. CDR1 is MGHDK and CDR2 is SYGVNS in the germline V gene. The J segment lost 5 bases and the V segment lost 5 bases, leaving 9 bases of the junction unmatched. This CDR3 contains 16 residues. CDR3 nucleotide sequence: TGTGCCAGCAGTCCTCCCGGGACAGGGTGGACCGGGGAGCTGTTTTTT. Translating it yields CASSPPGTGWTGELFF.

V and J are TRBV6-5 and TRBJ2-1; 12 bases match TRBD2. The CDR3 runs 15 residues. Germline-derived CDR1 and CDR2 are MNHEY and SVGAGI. V lost 5 bases, J lost 5 bases, and 4 bases stayed unmatched. CDR3 sequence: CASSHLAGGNNEQFF. The CDR3 DNA reads TGTGCCAGCAGTCATCTAGCGGGAGGGAACAATGAGCAGTTCTTC.

The table lists this clone with a few counts. The V and J genes are TRBV7-9 and TRBJ2-1; 7 positions agree with TRBD1. CDR3 length: 16 amino acids. Unmatched junction bases numbered 7, after V lost 5 bases and J lost 0 bases. Germline CDR1 is SEHNR and CDR2 is FQNEAQ (reference sequence). For the CDR3, the DNA is TGTGCCAGCAGCCCGAGCCGGGACAGCTCCTACAATGAGCAGTTCTTC. Translation: CASSPSRDSSYNEQFF.

This clone was seen more than once but under ten times. The chain uses TRBV13 and TRBJ2-7, with a weak D call TRBD1 (6 bases). V was clipped by 4 bases and J by 1 base, with 14 bases between them. The CDR3 has 15 residues. Germline values: CDR1 PRHDT, CDR2 FYEKMQ (reference sequence). The CDR3 region has the DNA TGTGCCAGCAGCTCGAGGACAGAAGCATCCTACGAGCAGTACTTC. Translation: CASSSRTEASYEQYF.

This clone showed up just once. The V and J genes are TRBV7-9 and TRBJ2-5; a possible D gene is TRBD2 (6 bases). The CDR3 sequence is 14 residues long. The V and J ends lost 5 bases and 8 bases respectively, with 18 bases between them. Germline V gene data show CDR1 as SEHNR and CDR2 as FQNEAQ (reference sequence). For the CDR3, the DNA is TGTGCCAGCAGCCCCGCGCGGGACTCGATAACCCAGTACTTC. Its translation: CASSPARDSITQYF.

J is TRBJ1-6 and V is TRBV6-5, with 9 positions matching TRBD1. The trim removed 2 bases at V and 14 bases at J, leaving 4 bases unmatched. The CDR3 spans 13 residues. Germline V gene lookup returns CDR1 MNHEY and CDR2 SVGAGI. For the CDR3, the DNA is TGTGCCAGCAGTTACGGACAGGGGTTGGCCCTCCACTTT. The encoded protein is CASSYGQGLALHF.

This chain connects TRBV7-9 to TRBJ1-6; weak D call: TRBD1 (6 bases). The CDR3 totals 14 residues. Trimming pared 4 bases from V and 6 bases from J, leaving 10 bases between. The germline V gene encodes CDR1 SEHNR and CDR2 FQNEAQ (reference sequence). CDR3 loop: CASSSVRGNSPLHF. CDR3 sequence (DNA): TGTGCCAGCAGCTCCGTCAGGGGTAATTCACCCCTCCACTTT.

V is TRBV7-9 and J is TRBJ2-3; 8 positions agree with TRBD1. V lost 8 bases to trimming and J lost 1 base; unmatched junction nucleotides: 5. This CDR3 comprises 14 residues. Germline V gives CDR1 SEHNR, CDR2 FQNEAQ (reference sequence). CDR3 sequence: CASRQGAGTDTQYF. The CDR3 DNA reads as TGTGCCAGCCGCCAGGGGGCTGGCACAGATACGCAGTATTTT.

In its sample, this clone was seen a few times. The genes are TRBV6-4 and TRBJ2-7; no clear D. Trimming shortened V by 6 bases and J by 6 bases, and 6 bases separated the two germline ends. Germline CDR1 MRHNA, CDR2 SNTAGT. The CDR3 runs 10 residues. In DNA form, the CDR3 reads TGTGCCAGCAGGCGCGTCGAGCAGTACTTC. The encoded protein is CASRRVEQYF.

The chain couples TRBV28 to TRBJ2-7; no clear D gene. This CDR3 comprises 14 residues. Trimming pared 3 bases from V and 2 bases from J, leaving 11 bases between. In germline, CDR1 is MDHEN, CDR2 SYDVKM. CDR3 region: CASSFPEVAYEQYF. The CDR3, as DNA: TGTGCCAGCAGTTTCCCCGAGGTGGCCTACGAGCAGTACTTC.

The rearrangement links TRBV5-5 to TRBJ2-7; no firm D call. V was trimmed by 0 bases and J by 7 bases, leaving 14 bases between them. Germline values: CDR1 SGHKS, CDR2 YYEKEE (reference sequence). CDR3 length: 14 amino acids. The CDR3 DNA reads TGTGCCAGCAGCTTGGGCTACCTGATGGTGGAGCAGTACTTC. This sequence encodes CASSLGYLMVEQYF.